Listed here are 30 T cell receptor beta chains from one sample, sequenced in a study of T cells expressing NK-cell markers. TCRdb re-called the 5' RACE reads and catalogs CDR3 proteins one per entry, DNA excluded. The sample totals about 400,000 distinct CDR3 sequences; its top ten clones hold approximately 12%. The source material was blood T cells: a sorted CD56 or NKG2C T cell subset, CD4+ or CD8+ T cells, or bulk PBMC T cells (not recorded which). All receptors derive from a woman in her fifties or sixties in good health.

The V gene is TRBV7-8, the J gene TRBJ2-1; checking the TCRdb D call of TRBD2 is not possible without DNA. The CDR3 totals 14 residues. Germline-derived CDR1 and CDR2 are SGHVS and FQNEAQ. CDR3 in amino acids: CASTTPAGANEQFF.

The V and J genes are TRBV4-2 and TRBJ2-3. The length of the CDR3 is 11 residues. CDR1 is LGHNA, CDR2 YNFKEQ, per germline. CDR3 sequence: CASSQGSGKVF.

The chain recombines TRBV6-1 with TRBJ1-5; TCRdb proposes TRBD1, but this gene call is untestable without DNA. Germline V lookup: CDR1 MNHNS, CDR2 SASEGT. This CDR3 has 16 amino acids. CDR3 residues: CASSGRGTDSNQPQHF.

The chain combines TRBV4-2 with TRBJ2-5; the D call from TCRdb, TRBD2, cannot be confirmed without DNA. In germline, CDR1 is LGHNA, CDR2 YNFKEQ. The CDR3 contains 14 residues. CDR3 loop: CASSQGAGAETQYF.

The chain recombines TRBV12-3 or TRBV12-4 with TRBJ2-5. The CDR3 has 12 amino acids. The CDR3: CATAYAQETQYF.

The chain is built from TRBV29-1 and TRBJ1-2. Germline CDR1 is SQVTM and CDR2 is ANQGSEA. The CDR3 runs to 15 residues. The CDR3 region is CSVEDWRNRNYGYTF. The full variable domain, completed using reference TRBV29-1 and TRBJ1-2, is SAVISQKPSRDICQRGTSLTIQCQVDSQVTMMFWYRQQPGQSLTLIATANQGSEATYESGFVIDKFPISRPNLTFSTLTVSNMSPEDSSIYLCSVEDWRNRNYGYTFGSGTRLTVV.

V gene TRBV12-3 or TRBV12-4 combines with J gene TRBJ2-5; TCRdb proposes TRBD2, but this gene call is untestable without DNA. CDR3 length: 14 amino acids. The CDR3 loop is CASTSHRGWETQYF.

This chain links TRBV5-4 with TRBJ2-1; TCRdb gives TRBD2 as the D gene, but with no DNA this cannot be confirmed. There are 15 residues in the CDR3. The germline gives CDR1 SGHNT, CDR2 YYREEE (reference sequence). The chain's CDR3 is CASSPPGGRGNEQFF.

The rearrangement links TRBV15 to TRBJ2-2; absent DNA, TCRdb's TRBD2 call cannot be checked. This CDR3 spans 15 amino acids. Germline CDR1 is LNHNV and CDR2 is YYDKDF (reference sequence). This CDR3 reads CATTLGSFNTGELFF.

The V call is TRBV10-3, the J call TRBJ1-2; without DNA, the TCRdb call of TRBD1 cannot be checked. CDR3 length equals 13 residues. From germline, CDR1 is ENHRY and CDR2 SYGVKD. The CDR3 loop is CAISRQGISGYTF.

This chain uses TRBV20-1 with TRBJ2-2; TCRdb reports TRBD2, a call that lacks DNA to check it against. The CDR3 has 15 amino acids. The germline V gene has CDR1 DFQATT and CDR2 SNEGSKA (reference sequence). CDR3 protein: CSARTSGSFGGELFF.

This sequence joins TRBV10-3 and TRBJ2-1; TCRdb's assignment of TRBD2 cannot be checked, as there is no DNA. There are 16 residues in the CDR3. Germline V gene sequence: CDR1 ENHRY, CDR2 SYGVKD. The CDR3 region is CAISEMGLESYNEQFF.

CDR3 sequence reads: CASRKRQGARAEAFF. The J gene is TRBJ1-1, the V gene TRBV7-9; checking the TCRdb D call of TRBD1 is not possible without DNA. CDR3 length: 15 amino acids. The germline CDR1 and CDR2 sequences are SEHNR and FQNEAQ (reference sequence). The variable domain in full, completed from reference TRBV7-9 and TRBJ1-1, reads DTGVSQNPRHKITKRGQNVTFRCDPISEHNRLYWYRQTLGQGPEFLTYFQNEAQLEKSRLLSDRFSAERPKGSFSTLEIQRTEQGDSAMYLCASRKRQGARAEAFFGQGTRLTVV.

This sequence joins TRBV5-1 and TRBJ2-3; the TCRdb call, TRBD1, lacks DNA for checking. There are 16 residues in the CDR3. Germline values: CDR1 SGHRS, CDR2 YFSETQ. CDR3 region: CASSSQPGGGQDTQYF.

The V gene is TRBV5-1, the J gene TRBJ2-1; TCRdb selects TRBD2, and the lack of DNA leaves this call unchecked. The CDR3 runs to 15 residues. Per germline, CDR1 SGHRS and CDR2 YFSETQ. The CDR3 protein is CASSLEAGSYNEQFF.

The chain has TRBV7-8 and TRBJ2-4; the TRBD1 assignment by TCRdb is unverifiable without DNA. Germline loops: CDR1 SGHVS, CDR2 FQNEAQ. There are 16 residues in the CDR3. The chain's CDR3 is CASSRKQDLIPNIQYF.

The chain joins TRBV7-9 to TRBJ2-3; the D call from TCRdb, TRBD2, cannot be confirmed without DNA. The CDR3 consists of 16 residues. Germline V gene data show CDR1 as SEHNR and CDR2 as FQNEAQ (reference sequence). The CDR3 sequence: CASSPTRGSHTDTQYF.

The V gene is TRBV6-2 or TRBV6-3, the J gene TRBJ2-3; TCRdb proposes TRBD2, but this gene call is untestable without DNA. The germline V gene encodes CDR1 MNHEY and CDR2 SVGEGT. CDR3 length equals 13 residues. CDR3 amino acids: CASKASGTDTQYF.

This chain joins TRBV2 and TRBJ2-2; TCRdb gives TRBD1 as the D gene, but with no DNA this cannot be confirmed. CDR1 SNHLY and CDR2 FYNNEI come from the germline V gene. The CDR3 is 13 residues long. The chain's CDR3 is CASSEQGVGELFF.

The V gene is TRBV5-1, the J gene TRBJ2-1; the D gene TCRdb calls, TRBD2, cannot be checked with no DNA. The CDR3 sequence is 20 residues long. Germline CDR1 reads SGHRS; CDR2 reads YFSETQ. The CDR3 region is CASSLASSGIGRGRYNEQFF.

The J gene is TRBJ1-1, the V gene TRBV12-3 or TRBV12-4; TCRdb designates TRBD1, a call that cannot be tested without DNA. The CDR3 has 13 amino acids. This CDR3 is CASSFRGSTEAFF.

This chain connects TRBV4-1 to TRBJ2-1; without DNA, the TCRdb call of TRBD1 cannot be checked. The length of the CDR3 is 18 residues. The germline gives CDR1 MGHRA, CDR2 YSYEKL. CDR3 amino acids: CASSRRKTRDTAYNEQFF.

This sequence joins TRBV11-2 and TRBJ2-3; no DNA is available, so the TRBD1 call from TCRdb remains unchecked. Germline V gene data show CDR1 as SGHAT and CDR2 as FQNNGV. CDR3 size: 15 residues. CDR3 sequence reads: CASSPRDTRTDTQYF.

The V call is TRBV3-1, the J call TRBJ2-1. The CDR3 runs 12 residues. Germline CDR1 and CDR2: LGHDT and YNNKEL (reference sequence). CDR3 in amino acids: CASSPNYNEQFF.

The chain combines TRBV6-5 with TRBJ2-1; TCRdb lists TRBD2, though no DNA is available to test this call. Germline V gives CDR1 MNHEY, CDR2 SVGAGI. The CDR3 covers 15 residues. CDR3 region: CASREGLAYSNEQFF.

The chain combines TRBV6-4 with TRBJ2-3; TCRdb's assignment of TRBD2 cannot be checked, as there is no DNA. Germline values: CDR1 MRHNA, CDR2 SNTAGT. The CDR3 length is 15 residues. The CDR3 spells CASSSAGDGADTQYF.

The V call is TRBV28, the J call TRBJ2-6; the D gene TCRdb calls, TRBD1, cannot be checked with no DNA. Germline V gene lookup returns CDR1 MDHEN and CDR2 SYDVKM. The length of the CDR3 is 16 residues. The CDR3 sequence: CASKEVGASGANVLTF.

The gene calls are TRBV3-1 and TRBJ1-6. This CDR3 is 13 amino acids long. Per the germline V gene, CDR1 is LGHDT and CDR2 is YNNKEL (reference sequence). The CDR3 loop is CASSQTSDSPLHF.

The V call is TRBV18, the J call TRBJ2-5; TCRdb lists TRBD2, though no DNA is available to test this call. CDR1 and CDR2 (germline): KGHSH, LQKENI. The CDR3 sequence is 14 residues long. The CDR3 is CASSPDGPSDTQYF.

The CDR3 is CAIRKLAGDYEQYF. This chain joins TRBV10-3 and TRBJ2-7; the TRBD2 assignment by TCRdb is unverifiable without DNA. The CDR3 contains 14 residues. Germline V CDR1 and CDR2: ENHRY, SYGVKD.